The 4 T cell receptor beta chains given below trace back to one sample, sequenced in a study of CD4 T cells in relation to SARS-CoV-2 and coronaviruses. These receptors lack a known antigen. This table comes from immunoSEQ multiplex PCR, and its TCRdb copy is limited to in-frame clones, with some not included. The sample has almost 30,000 clones; about three quarters are singletons. CD4+ T cells from unexposed donors were obtained before the COVID-19 pandemic (2011-2018). Isolation of CD4+ T cells took place after roughly nine days in culture. The material sequenced was CD4+ T cells from PBMCs, cultured in vitro. Receptors originate from a human donor in good health.

The chain is built from TRBV6-2 or TRBV6-3 and TRBJ2-1; TRBD2 matches 8 bases. CDR1 is MNHEY and CDR2 is SVGEGT in the germline V gene. The V and J ends lost 1 base and 2 bases, in that order; junction bases with no gene match: 1. The CDR3 sequence is 15 residues long. CDR3 coding DNA: TGTGCCAGCAGTTACTTCGGGAGGGCCTACAATGAGCAGTTCTTC. Residues: CASSYFGRAYNEQFF.

This clone appeared a single time. The gene calls are TRBV7-9 and TRBJ2-7, with no clear D. This CDR3 comprises 13 residues. Germline assignment: CDR1 SEHNR and CDR2 FQNEAQ (reference sequence). V was clipped by 6 bases and J by 2 bases, with 11 bases between them. The CDR3 sequence is CASRPPDPYEQYF. The DNA for the CDR3 is TGTGCCAGCAGACCCCCGGACCCCTACGAGCAGTACTTC. Based on the CDR3 plus reference TRBV7-9 and TRBJ2-7, the full variable domain is DTGVSQNPRHKITKRGQNVTFRCDPISEHNRLYWYRQTLGQGPEFLTYFQNEAQLEKSRLLSDRFSAERPKGSFSTLEIQRTEQGDSAMYLCASRPPDPYEQYFGPGTRLTVT.

This chain's CDR3 is CASSYHGGQRSNTEAFF. The DNA for the CDR3 is TGTGCCAGCAGCTACCACGGGGGCCAAAGGTCGAACACTGAAGCTTTCTTT. The chain recombines TRBV3-1 (or the pseudogene TRBV3-2) with TRBJ1-1; D is possibly TRBD1 (6 bases). The CDR3 has 17 residues. V was trimmed by 5 bases and J by 1 base, leaving 20 bases between them. The V gene's germline CDR1 is LGHDT and CDR2 YNNKEL (reference sequence).

The J gene is TRBJ2-1, the V gene TRBV7-2; 15 bases are shared with TRBD2. Per germline, CDR1 SGHTA and CDR2 FQGNSA. The CDR3 sequence is 15 residues long. The J segment lost 9 bases and the V segment lost 5 bases, leaving 5 bases of the junction unmatched. The CDR3 sequence is CASSPRTSGRVEQFF. The CDR3 DNA reads as TGTGCCAGCAGCCCCCGGACTAGCGGGAGGGTTGAGCAGTTCTTC.